Shown below are 21 T cell receptor beta chains from a single sample sequenced in a study of T cells in Graves' hyperthyroidism and ophthalmopathy. The investigators amplified TCR beta CDR3 regions from RNA transcripts. During a first-round RT-PCR of the TCR CDR3, the HTBI primer set was used. Via MiXCR, TCRdb re-called the multiplex PCR reads, giving one row per CDR3 protein. The top ten hold roughly 12% of the sample, which has approximately 58,000 distinct CDR3 sequences, less than 50% seen once. The sample consisted of blood. The source of these receptors is a woman aged 25 to 39 with Graves' ophthalmopathy.

The gene calls are TRBV29-1 and TRBJ2-7, with TRBD1 matching 8 bases. The CDR3 runs to 12 residues. With V trimmed by 4 bases and J by 4 bases, 3 bases remained unmatched. In germline, CDR1 is SQVTM, CDR2 ANQGSEA. In DNA form, the CDR3 reads TGCAGCGTTGCTGACAGGGGTTACGAGCAGTACTTC. Translating it yields CSVADRGYEQYF.

Points on this clonotype: This may be a read error, as it is one base from a much larger clone. The chain joins TRBV28 to TRBJ1-2; TRBD1 is a possible D gene (6 bases). Germline CDR1 reads MDHEN; CDR2 reads SYDVKM. There are 16 residues in the CDR3. The V gene lost 5 bases and the J gene lost 7 bases, with 23 bases spanning the gap. CDR3 region: CASSTRQVRVVCGYTF. Written as DNA, the CDR3 is TGTGCCAGCAGTACGCGACAGGTTCGTGTGGTATGTGGCTACACCTTC.

In its sample, this clonotype was seen a few times. V is TRBV30 and J is TRBJ2-2; tentatively, D is TRBD1 (6 bases). Deletions cut 6 bases from V and 2 bases from J, with 13 bases between. Germline loops: CDR1 GTSNPN, CDR2 SVGIG (reference sequence). The CDR3 sequence is 14 residues long. CDR3 DNA: TGTGCCTGCCGCGGACAGTCAAACACCGGGGAGCTGTTTTTT. Its translation: CACRGQSNTGELFF.

Comment on this clonotype: Sequence at one end of the junction differs from germline and may be a read error. The rearrangement uses TRBV29-1 and TRBJ2-5; TRBD1 or TRBD2 may be the D gene (5 bases each). The CDR3 is 12 residues long. From germline, CDR1 is SQVTM and CDR2 ANQGSEA. This CDR3 reads CGVEGQAETQYF. The CDR3 bases are TGCGGCGTTGAGGGGCAGGCAGAGACCCAGTACTTC.

This clonotype was picked up many times. V gene TRBV10-3 combines with J gene TRBJ1-1; 9 bases agree with TRBD1. The length of the CDR3 is 15 residues. The J segment lost 3 bases and the V segment lost 3 bases, leaving 5 bases of the junction unmatched. Germline CDR1 ENHRY, CDR2 SYGVKD. The CDR3 loop reads CAISEWRQGDTEAFF. As DNA, the CDR3 is TGTGCCATCAGTGAATGGAGACAGGGGGACACTGAAGCTTTCTTT.

V and J are TRBV20-1 and TRBJ1-2; 8 positions agree with TRBD1. Germline values: CDR1 DFQATT, CDR2 SNEGSKA (reference sequence). The V and J ends lost 4 bases and 8 bases, in that order; junction bases with no gene match: 18. CDR3 size: 16 residues. The CDR3 bases are TGCAGTGCTAATTTACCGGGACAGGAAACTTTCGTGGGCTACACCTTC. It specifies CSANLPGQETFVGYTF.

This clonotype was seen at least ten times. This chain links TRBV3-1 with TRBJ2-3; D could derive from TRBD1 or TRBD2 (5 bases each). V was cut by 5 bases and J by 1 base, with 10 bases left in between. The CDR3 contains 14 residues. Germline values: CDR1 LGHDT, CDR2 YNNKEL (reference sequence). The CDR3 sequence: CASSNTGRTDTQYF. The CDR3 DNA follows: TGTGCCAGCAGCAATACGGGGCGCACAGATACGCAGTATTTT.

J is TRBJ2-3 and V is TRBV20-1; TRBD2 aligns across 10 bases. Germline CDR1 DFQATT, CDR2 SNEGSKA (reference sequence). The CDR3 has 15 amino acids. With 0 bases clipped from V and 5 bases from J, the junction kept 5 bases outside the gene matches. CDR3 nucleotides: TGCAGTGCTAGAGAAAGCGGGAGGGCAGGAGATACGCAGTATTTT. Protein product: CSARESGRAGDTQYF.

This chain uses TRBV7-3 with TRBJ1-1; the D is unclear. The CDR3 is 17 residues long. The germline gives CDR1 SGHTA, CDR2 FQGTGA. The germline V and J ends were trimmed by 3 bases and 7 bases, with 24 bases remaining between them. CDR3 residues: CASSLRRARVFGIEAFF. CDR3 sequence (DNA): TGTGCCAGCAGCTTGCGAAGAGCGAGGGTATTCGGCATTGAAGCTTTCTTT.

The chain employs TRBV29-1 and TRBJ2-7; D gene ambiguous. V was trimmed by 0 bases and J by 4 bases, leaving 7 bases between them. This CDR3 is built from 12 residues. Germline CDR1 is SQVTM and CDR2 is ANQGSEA. The CDR3 DNA is TGCAGCGTTGAAGATGGGCGGTACGAGCAGTACTTC. Translating it yields CSVEDGRYEQYF.

The chain couples TRBV20-1 to TRBJ2-7, with TRBD2 identical over 7 bases. V lost 5 bases and J lost 6; bases outside the gene matches: 7. This CDR3 region has 12 residues. The germline V gene has CDR1 DFQATT and CDR2 SNEGSKA (reference sequence). CDR3 protein: CSAPGGGGEQYF. CDR3 nucleotides: TGCAGTGCTCCCGGCGGCGGGGGCGAGCAGTACTTC.

Note on this clonotype: A junction boundary mismatches the germline segment, possibly from a read error. The chain uses TRBV7-9 and TRBJ1-1; D remains unclear. The CDR3 contains 14 residues. In germline, CDR1 is SEHNR, CDR2 FQNEAQ (reference sequence). CDR3 protein: CASSQLVGNTEAFF. CDR3 DNA sequence: TGCGCCAGCAGCCAATTAGTGGGGAACACTGAAGCTTTCTTT.

The genes are TRBV19 and TRBJ1-1; D is ambiguous. Germline V CDR1 and CDR2: LNHDA, SQIVND (reference sequence). The V end lost 6 bases, the J end lost 0 bases, and 14 bases lay between the germline ends. This CDR3 has 15 amino acids. In DNA form, the CDR3 reads TGTGCCAGTAGCGAACCCGGGATCTTGAACACTGAAGCTTTCTTT. This codes for CASSEPGILNTEAFF.

The chain is built from TRBV6-1 and TRBJ2-7; D unclear. Germline CDR1 reads MNHNS; CDR2 reads SASEGT. The CDR3 is 11 residues long. In nucleotides, the CDR3 is TGTGCCAACAGTGAATTGTTCGAGCAGTACGTC. Its translation: CANSELFEQYV.

This clonotype was counted many times. The genes are TRBV5-5 and TRBJ2-3; no definite D call. Deletions cut 2 bases from V and 0 bases from J, with 10 bases between. This CDR3 is 15 amino acids long. CDR1 is SGHKS and CDR2 is YYEKEE in the germline V gene (reference sequence). The CDR3 nucleotides read TGTGCCAGCAGCTTATCTGGGGATAGCACAGATACGCAGTATTTT. This codes for CASSLSGDSTDTQYF.

This clonotype occurred many times. The gene calls are TRBV11-2 and TRBJ2-7, with unresolved D. Germline CDR1 and CDR2: SGHAT and FQNNGV. Trimming removed 3 bases from V and 4 bases from J, with 16 bases in between. The CDR3 runs 15 residues. The CDR3 DNA sequence: TGTGCCAGCAGCTTGGGTTGGCGAAACGCTTACGAGCAGTACTTC. Translated, it gives CASSLGWRNAYEQYF.

Notes on this clonotype: This may arise from a read error, as a much more abundant clone is one base away. The rearrangement uses TRBV28 and TRBJ1-4; D gene unclear. Germline V CDR1 and CDR2: MDHEN, SYDVKM. CDR3 size: 15 residues. The chain's CDR3 is CASDPAGGRSEKLVF. In DNA, the CDR3 is TGTGCCAGCGACCCCGCGGGTGGACGTAGTGAAAAACTGGTTTTT. Combining the CDR3 with reference TRBV28 and TRBJ1-4 gives the whole variable domain DVKVTQSSRYLVKRTGEKVFLECVQDMDHENMFWYRQDPGLGLRLIYFSYDVKMKEKGDIPEGYSVSREKKERFSLILESASTNQTSMYLCASDPAGGRSEKLVFGSGTQLSVL.

Ten or more counts support this clonotype. The rearrangement joins TRBV27 to TRBJ2-7, with D uncertain. CDR3 length: 13 amino acids. Trimming took off 6 bases at V and 0 bases at J, with 9 bases between the two ends. Germline V gives CDR1 MNHEY, CDR2 SMNVEV (reference sequence). CDR3 amino acids: CASRSALSYEQYF. The CDR3 DNA reads as TGTGCCAGCAGGTCAGCCCTCTCCTACGAGCAGTACTTC.

This clonotype was found many times. This rearrangement joins TRBV19 to TRBJ1-5, with D unclear. Per the germline V gene, CDR1 is LNHDA and CDR2 is SQIVND (reference sequence). The germline V and J ends were trimmed by 7 bases and 5 bases, with 15 bases remaining between them. This CDR3 has 14 residues. The CDR3 region is CASTGQHGDQPQHF. The DNA of the CDR3 is TGTGCCAGTACTGGGCAACACGGGGATCAGCCCCAGCATTTT.

This clonotype has at least ten counts. The chain couples TRBV11-2 to TRBJ1-2; possibly TRBD1 for D (6 bases). The CDR3 length is 13 residues. Trimming took 5 bases from V and 13 from J, leaving 20 bases between them. Germline lookup yields CDR1 SGHAT and CDR2 FQNNGV. The CDR3 nucleotides read TGTGCCAGCAGCCTCGCAGGCGGGGGGCAGGTCACCTTC. It translates to CASSLAGGGQVTF.

This clonotype was counted many times. This chain links TRBV9 with TRBJ2-1, with TRBD2 matching over 7 bases. The CDR3 has 15 amino acids. V gave up 0 bases and J gave up 10 bases; unmatched junction bases: 10. Germline CDR1 SGDLS, CDR2 YYNGEE. Here the CDR3 DNA reads TGTGCCAGCAGCGTAGTGGGGGAGGGTGGCGGGGAGCAGTTCTTC. Its protein is CASSVVGEGGGEQFF.